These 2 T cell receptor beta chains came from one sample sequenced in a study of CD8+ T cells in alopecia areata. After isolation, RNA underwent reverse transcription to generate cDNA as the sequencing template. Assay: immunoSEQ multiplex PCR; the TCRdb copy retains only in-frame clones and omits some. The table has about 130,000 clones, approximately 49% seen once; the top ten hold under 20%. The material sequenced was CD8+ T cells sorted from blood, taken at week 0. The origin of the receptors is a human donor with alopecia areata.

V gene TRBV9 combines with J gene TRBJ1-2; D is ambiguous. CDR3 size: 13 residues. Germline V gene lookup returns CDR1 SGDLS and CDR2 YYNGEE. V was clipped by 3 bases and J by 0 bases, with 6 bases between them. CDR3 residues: CASSATTNYGYTF. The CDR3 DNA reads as TGTGCCAGCAGCGCGACAACTAACTATGGCTACACCTTC.

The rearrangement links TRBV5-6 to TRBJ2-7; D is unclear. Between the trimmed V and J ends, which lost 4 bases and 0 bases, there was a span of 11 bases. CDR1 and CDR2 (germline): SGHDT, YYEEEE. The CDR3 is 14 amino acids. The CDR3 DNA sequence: TGTGCCAGCAGCGGGGAACAGTTCTCCTACGAGCAGTACTTC. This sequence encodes CASSGEQFSYEQYF.